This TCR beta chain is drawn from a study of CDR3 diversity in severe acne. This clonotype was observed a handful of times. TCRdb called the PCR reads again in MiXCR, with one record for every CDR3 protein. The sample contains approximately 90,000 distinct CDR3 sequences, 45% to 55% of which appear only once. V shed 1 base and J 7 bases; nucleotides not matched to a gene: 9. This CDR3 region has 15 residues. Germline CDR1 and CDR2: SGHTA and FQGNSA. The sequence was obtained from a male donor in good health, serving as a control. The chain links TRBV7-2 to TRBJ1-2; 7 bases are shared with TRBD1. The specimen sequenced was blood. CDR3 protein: CASSLGGQPVRGYTF. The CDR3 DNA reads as TGTGCCAGCAGCTTAGGGGGACAGCCCGTACGTGGCTACACCTTC.